What follows are 25 T cell receptor beta chains derived from one specimen sequenced in a study of cytomegalovirus exposure and HLA in healthy donors (dated by TCRdb to between 2016 and 2019). Libraries were constructed by the immunoSEQ multiplex PCR assay. A mixture of 60 forward primers for TCR Vbeta segments and 13 reverse primers for TCR Jbeta segments was used in the multiplex PCR. The source is immuneACCESS, and TCRdb retained only in-frame sequences with V and J called. Part of the clones is not carried over; for the studies checked, unresolved V genes explain less than half of this, and the remainder is unexplained. The sample records approximately 170,000 clones, around 85% of which are singletons. The ten top clones hold 1% of the sample. Specimen: PBMCs. These receptors were obtained from a boy younger than 10 in good health and CMV-seronegative.

The chain couples TRBV27 to TRBJ2-7, with TRBD1 matching 10 bases. V shed 7 bases and J 5 bases; nucleotides not matched to a gene: 8. Germline CDR1 reads MNHEY; CDR2 reads SMNVEV (reference sequence). The length of the CDR3 is 14 residues. The CDR3 DNA reads as TGTGCCAGCACCCAGACAGGGGGCTTCCACGAGCAGTACTTC. As protein: CASTQTGGFHEQYF.

The chain uses TRBV6-5 and TRBJ1-1, with unresolved D. The CDR3 runs 14 residues. V dropped 4 bases and J dropped 1 base, with 10 bases sitting between them. Germline V gene data show CDR1 as MNHEY and CDR2 as SVGAGI. CDR3 protein: CASSLIERNTEAFF. The CDR3 DNA follows: TGTGCCAGCAGTTTGATAGAGCGGAACACTGAAGCTTTCTTT.

The chain uses TRBV7-9 and TRBJ2-7; D uncertain. Trimming took 6 bases from V and 9 from J, leaving 15 bases between them. The CDR3 has 12 residues. In germline, CDR1 is SEHNR, CDR2 FQNEAQ (reference sequence). The CDR3 is CASSPTDLGQYF. CDR3 nucleotide sequence: TGTGCCAGCAGTCCTACCGACTTGGGGCAGTACTTC.

The chain couples TRBV20-1 to TRBJ2-7; tentatively, D is TRBD1 (6 bases). There are 11 residues in the CDR3. CDR1 is DFQATT and CDR2 is SNEGSKA in the germline V gene (reference sequence). The CDR3, as DNA: TGCAGCGGAGTAGGGGGCTACGAGCAGTACTTC. Encoded protein: CSGVGGYEQYF.

V gene TRBV6-5 combines with J gene TRBJ1-4; weak D call: TRBD1 (5 bases). Germline CDR1 MNHEY, CDR2 SVGAGI. Trimming removed 5 bases at V and 5 bases at J, with 15 bases between. The CDR3 covers 15 residues. CDR3 sequence (DNA): TGTGCCAGCAGTCCTTCCCCTCGACAGAATGAAAAACTGTTTTTT. It translates to CASSPSPRQNEKLFF.

The chain joins TRBV6-7 to TRBJ1-5; 7 nucleotides agree with TRBD1. TRBV6-7 is assigned to the ORF class and has an uncertain function. V shed 6 bases, J shed 6 bases, and the junction held 8 bases outside the gene matches. CDR3 length: 14 amino acids. As DNA, the CDR3 is TGTGCCAGCAGCCCGAAGGGGGCCTGTCAGCCCCAGCATTTT. It yields the protein CASSPKGACQPQHF.

The sample holds one count of this clone. The V call is TRBV10-3, the J call TRBJ2-3; D may be TRBD1 (5 bases). CDR3 length: 13 residues. CDR1 is ENHRY and CDR2 is SYGVKD in the germline V gene. The germline V and J ends were trimmed by 11 bases and 2 bases, with 14 bases remaining between them. The CDR3 here is CASYGHHTDTQYF. The DNA of the CDR3 is TGTGCCTCCTACGGACACCACACAGATACGCAGTATTTT.

The chain employs TRBV6-1 and TRBJ1-1; tentative D call: TRBD1 (5 bases). The length of the CDR3 is 13 residues. The germline V gene encodes CDR1 MNHNS and CDR2 SASEGT. Trimming removed 3 bases from V and 5 bases from J, with 10 bases in between. This CDR3 reads CASSDQGVTEAFF. The CDR3 DNA is TGTGCCAGCAGTGACCAGGGCGTTACTGAAGCTTTCTTT.

The chain uses TRBV6-5 and TRBJ2-1, with a weak D call TRBD1 (6 bases). Germline CDR1 and CDR2: MNHEY and SVGAGI. This CDR3 is built from 12 residues. V dropped 5 bases and J dropped 7 bases, with 9 bases sitting between them. The CDR3 spells CASSGQGNEQFF. CDR3 bases: TGTGCCAGCAGTGGGCAGGGGAATGAGCAGTTCTTC.

The gene calls are TRBV7-9 and TRBJ1-2; D gene unclear. The germline V and J ends were trimmed by 5 bases and 1 base, with 20 bases remaining between them. CDR3 length: 17 residues. Looked up from germline, CDR1 is SEHNR and CDR2 is FQNEAQ (reference sequence). As DNA, the CDR3 is TGTGCCAGCAGCCTAATAGGGAAGAGGGAGGGTAACTATGGCTACACCTTC. It encodes CASSLIGKREGNYGYTF.

On this clone: Compared with germline, one end of the junction differs, possibly owing to a read error. This chain connects TRBV5-1 to TRBJ2-5; D is uncertain. The CDR3 totals 14 residues. CDR1 is SGHRS and CDR2 is YFSETQ in the germline V gene. The CDR3 sequence is CASSSGSHQETQYF. CDR3 nucleotide sequence: TGCGCCAGCAGCTCCGGGTCTCACCAGGAGACCCAGTACTTC.

The chain carries TRBV6-5 and TRBJ1-4, with TRBD1 identical over 7 bases. Germline V CDR1 and CDR2: MNHEY, SVGAGI. The CDR3 runs 14 residues. Trimming cost V 2 bases and J 7 bases; bases outside gene matches: 4. For the CDR3, the DNA is TGTGCCAGCAGTTACAGGGGGCTGAGTGAAAAACTGTTTTTT. This codes for CASSYRGLSEKLFF.

This clone was counted between two and nine times. A read error may account for a junction end that differs from germline. V gene TRBV27 combines with J gene TRBJ1-2; TRBD1 agrees at 11 bases. There are 14 residues in the CDR3. The germline V gene has CDR1 MNHEY and CDR2 SMNVEV (reference sequence). CDR3 sequence reads: CASSVSGTGGGYTF. CDR3 sequence (DNA): TGTGCCAGCAGTGTATCCGGGACAGGGGGTGGCTACACCTTC.

This clone has just a few counts. The CDR3: CASSQSSGYTF. Here the CDR3 DNA reads TGCGCCAGCAGCCAAAGTAGCGGCTACACCTTC. V is TRBV4-1 and J is TRBJ1-2; D call uncertain. The CDR3 runs to 11 residues. V lost 2 bases, J lost 8 bases, and 6 bases lay in between. Germline V gene lookup returns CDR1 MGHRA and CDR2 YSYEKL.

In this sample, this clone turned up once. The V and J genes are TRBV18 and TRBJ1-1; no reliable D call. The CDR3 consists of 13 residues. V lost 3 bases and J lost 3, with 8 bases in between. Germline assignment: CDR1 KGHSH and CDR2 LQKENI. The chain's CDR3 is CASSPERDTEAFF. The DNA for the CDR3 is TGTGCCAGCTCACCGGAGAGGGACACTGAAGCTTTCTTT. The full variable domain, in which reference TRBV18 and TRBJ1-1 provide the parts outside the CDR3, is NAGVMQNPRHLVRRRGQEARLRCSPMKGHSHVYWYRQLPEEGLKFMVYLQKENIIDESGMPKERFSAEFPKEGPSILRIQQVVRGDSAAYFCASSPERDTEAFFGQGTRLTVV.

The chain is built from TRBV28 and TRBJ2-1; D perhaps matches TRBD2 (6 bases). The CDR3 is 16 amino acids. Germline assignment: CDR1 MDHEN and CDR2 SYDVKM. V lost 6 bases to trimming and J lost 7 bases, with 22 bases between them. CDR3 residues: CASSQPTSPFGNEQFF. The CDR3 nucleotides are TGTGCCAGCAGCCAGCCGACTAGTCCCTTCGGGAATGAGCAGTTCTTC.

The genes are TRBV10-2 and TRBJ2-1; no clear D gene. The V end was cut by 9 bases, the J end by 1 base, with 16 bases between. CDR3 length equals 15 residues. Germline loops: CDR1 WSHSY, CDR2 SAAADI. CDR3 residues: CASVSPALSYNEQFF. DNA for the CDR3: TGCGCCAGTGTCAGTCCCGCACTATCCTACAATGAGCAGTTCTTC.

The chain joins TRBV11-1 to TRBJ1-1; D gene unclear. The CDR3 runs 13 residues. The germline CDR1 and CDR2 sequences are SGHAT and FQDESV (reference sequence). V was shortened by 4 bases and J by 1 base, with 7 bases between the two germline ends. The CDR3 coding sequence is TGTGCCAGCAGCTCAACATCGAACACTGAAGCTTTCTTT. Protein sequence: CASSSTSNTEAFF.

This rearrangement joins TRBV6-1 to TRBJ2-2; 8 bases fit TRBD1. J lost 7 bases, V lost 6 bases, and 7 bases had no gene match. The CDR3 loop spans 14 amino acids. The germline gives CDR1 MNHNS, CDR2 SASEGT. The CDR3 coding sequence is TGTGCCAGCAGGTCAGGGGGCGAAAGCGGGGAGCTGTTTTTT. Its translation: CASRSGGESGELFF.

This clone occurred a few times. The chain links TRBV2 to TRBJ2-7; D is perhaps TRBD1 (6 bases). The CDR3 is 12 residues long. Germline V gives CDR1 SNHLY, CDR2 FYNNEI. V was shortened by 8 bases and J by 2 bases, with 10 bases between the two germline ends. CDR3 loop: CASRRGPYEQYF. The CDR3 DNA is TGTGCCAGCCGCAGGGGCCCCTACGAGCAGTACTTC.

This chain connects TRBV6-6 to TRBJ2-5, with 7 bases identical to TRBD2. Germline V lookup: CDR1 MNHNY, CDR2 SVGAGI (reference sequence). With 7 bases clipped from V and 2 bases from J, the junction kept 4 bases outside the gene matches. CDR3 size: 13 residues. CDR3 coding DNA: TGTGCCAGCAAGGCTAGCGGACAAGAGACCCAGTACTTC. It specifies CASKASGQETQYF.

V gene TRBV9 combines with J gene TRBJ2-1, with no clear D. Germline assignment: CDR1 SGDLS and CDR2 YYNGEE. Trimming cost V 0 bases and J 0 bases, with 7 bases left between them. CDR3 length equals 15 residues. CDR3 in DNA: TGTGCCAGCAGCGTAGAACTTATCTCCTACAATGAGCAGTTCTTC. The encoded protein is CASSVELISYNEQFF. Using reference TRBV9 and TRBJ2-1 for the parts outside the CDR3, the full variable domain is DSGVTQTPKHLITATGQRVTLRCSPRSGDLSVYWYQQSLDQGLQFLIQYYNGEERAKGNILERFSAQQFPDLHSELNLSSLELGDSALYFCASSVELISYNEQFFGPGTRLTVL.

CDR3 sequence (DNA): TGTGCCAGCAGCCCCCTGGAGGCCATTAACTATGGCTACACCTTC. Its protein is CASSPLEAINYGYTF. V is TRBV6-5 and J is TRBJ1-2; D unclear. V lost 6 bases and J 1 base, leaving 15 bases between the germline ends. This CDR3 has 15 amino acids. CDR1 and CDR2 from the germline V gene are MNHEY and SVGAGI.

This clone appeared once. CDR3 in amino acids: CASSLVAPGGYGYTF. As DNA, the CDR3 is TGTGCCAGCAGCTTAGTAGCCCCAGGGGGCTATGGCTACACCTTC. The rearrangement uses TRBV7-2 and TRBJ1-2; TRBD1 matches 7 bases. V was pared by 1 base and J by 4 bases, with 6 bases of the junction left unmatched. Germline CDR1 SGHTA, CDR2 FQGNSA. The CDR3 has 15 residues.

The CDR3 region is CASTSLGDRDNNEQFF. DNA of the CDR3: TGTGCCAGCACTTCACTGGGGGACAGGGACAACAATGAGCAGTTCTTC. The chain carries TRBV28 and TRBJ2-1; 9 bases fit TRBD1. The length of the CDR3 is 16 residues. V lost 7 bases and J lost 5; bases outside the gene matches: 12. The germline V gene encodes CDR1 MDHEN and CDR2 SYDVKM.